The 7 T cell receptor beta chains presented below share a single source sample, sequenced in a study of monozygotic twins with inflammatory bowel disease (dated by TCRdb to 2018 to 2020). To prepare the library, 5' RACE was applied. Reads for this sample came from an Illumina HiSeq 2500. Based on TCRdb reprocessing of the reads, there is one entry per CDR3 protein sequence, and DNA is missing. This sample's table lists just over 300,000 distinct CDR3 sequences. The biggest ten clones account for 5.6% of the sample. Input material: blood. The receptors originated from a human donor with ulcerative colitis or Crohn's disease, or a healthy co-twin of an affected twin (not recorded which).

The chain links TRBV7-9 to TRBJ2-3; the TRBD2 assignment by TCRdb is unverifiable without DNA. Germline values: CDR1 SEHNR, CDR2 FQNEAQ (reference sequence). The CDR3 extends over 15 amino acids. The CDR3 protein is CASSFGLFDTDTQYF.

CDR3 region: CASSFSGSGANVLTF. The V call is TRBV12-3 or TRBV12-4, the J call TRBJ2-6. This CDR3 region has 15 residues.

This chain links TRBV24-1 with TRBJ2-1; TCRdb picks TRBD1, but there is no DNA to check that call. This CDR3 contains 17 residues. The V gene's germline CDR1 is KGHDR and CDR2 SFDVKD. CDR3 sequence: CATSGWAGTGLGNEQFF.

The rearrangement links TRBV6-1 to TRBJ1-6. CDR3 length: 14 amino acids. CDR1 and CDR2 (germline): MNHNS, SASEGT. The CDR3 reads CASSNGGKASPLHF.

The genes are TRBV4-3 and TRBJ2-7; there is no DNA to check the TCRdb D call of TRBD1. This CDR3 region has 15 residues. Germline V CDR1 and CDR2: LGHNA, YSLEER. The CDR3 is CASSQRGDRGYEQYF.

The V gene is TRBV12-3 or TRBV12-4, the J gene TRBJ1-1. This CDR3 is 15 amino acids long. The CDR3: CASSLSRVRNTEAFF.

V usage is TRBV6-1 and J usage is TRBJ2-2. The germline CDR1 and CDR2 sequences are MNHNS and SASEGT. The CDR3 sequence is 12 residues long. The chain's CDR3 is CASSGSTGELFF.